One T cell receptor beta chain is described in this entry. Its ends do not fully match the called genes, so a read error is possible. The source of the sample is a study of identical twins. The CDR3 covers 17 residues. Germline V gives CDR1 SEHNR, CDR2 FQNEAQ (reference sequence). In TCRdb, the 5' RACE reads were re-called with MiXCR into one record per CDR3 protein. The sample contains some 1,700,000 distinct CDR3 sequences, under 35% of which appear only once. V gene TRBV7-9 combines with J gene TRBJ1-2; 9 bases are shared with TRBD1. The sample comprised cord blood. The sequence was obtained from a newborn girl in good health. In nucleotides, the CDR3 is TGCGCCAGCAGCAATTTAGCCGGACAGGGGACTAACTATGGCTACACCTTC. Translated: CASSNLAGQGTNYGYTF.